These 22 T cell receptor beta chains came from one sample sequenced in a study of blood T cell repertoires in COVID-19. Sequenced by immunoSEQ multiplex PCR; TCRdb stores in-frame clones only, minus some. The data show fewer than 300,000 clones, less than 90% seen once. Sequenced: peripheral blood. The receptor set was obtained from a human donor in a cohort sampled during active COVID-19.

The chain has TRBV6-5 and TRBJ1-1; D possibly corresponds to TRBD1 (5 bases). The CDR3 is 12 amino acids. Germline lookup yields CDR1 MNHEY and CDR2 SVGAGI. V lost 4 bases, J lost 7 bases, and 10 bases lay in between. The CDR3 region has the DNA TGTGCCAGCAGTTTTCTTCAGGGTGAAGCTTTCTTT. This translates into CASSFLQGEAFF.

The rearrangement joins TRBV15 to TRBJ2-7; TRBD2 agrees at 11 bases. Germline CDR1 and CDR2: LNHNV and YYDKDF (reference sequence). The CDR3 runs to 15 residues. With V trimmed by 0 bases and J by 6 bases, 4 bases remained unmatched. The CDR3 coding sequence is TGTGCCACCAGCAGAGATCAACTAGCGGGAGTCGAGCAGTACTTC. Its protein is CATSRDQLAGVEQYF.

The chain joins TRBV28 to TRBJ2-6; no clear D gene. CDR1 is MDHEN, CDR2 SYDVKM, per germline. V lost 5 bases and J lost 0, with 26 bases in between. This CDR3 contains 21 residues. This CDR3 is CASSEPQVGFRFSSGANVLTF. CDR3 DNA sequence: TGTGCCAGCAGTGAACCCCAGGTTGGGTTCCGATTTAGCTCTGGGGCCAACGTCCTGACTTTC.

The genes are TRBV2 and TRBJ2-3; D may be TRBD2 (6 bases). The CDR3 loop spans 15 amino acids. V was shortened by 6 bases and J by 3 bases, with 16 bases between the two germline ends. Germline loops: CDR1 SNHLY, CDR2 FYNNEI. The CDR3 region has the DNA TGTGCCAGCAGCAAACGGGAGCCGTGGACAGATACGCAGTATTTT. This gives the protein CASSKREPWTDTQYF.

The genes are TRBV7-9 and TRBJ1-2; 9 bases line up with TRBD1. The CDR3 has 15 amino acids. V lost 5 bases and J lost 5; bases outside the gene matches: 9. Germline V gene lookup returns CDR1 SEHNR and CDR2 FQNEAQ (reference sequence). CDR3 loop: CASSRTGGVSYGYTF. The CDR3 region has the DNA TGTGCCAGCAGCCGAACAGGGGGCGTATCATATGGCTACACCTTC.

The CDR3 DNA sequence: TGTGCCAGCAGTGAAAGCACAGGGGCAAATTCACCCCTCCACTTT. Translating it yields CASSESTGANSPLHF. V gene TRBV6-1 combines with J gene TRBJ1-6, with 7 positions matching TRBD1. Germline V gives CDR1 MNHNS, CDR2 SASEGT. Trimming cost V 2 bases and J 7 bases; bases outside gene matches: 5. This CDR3 has 15 amino acids.

The CDR3 DNA reads TGTGCCAGCAGATTAGTCAACACCGGGGAGCTGTTTTTT. It specifies CASRLVNTGELFF. V is TRBV6-5 and J is TRBJ2-2; no clear D gene. In germline, CDR1 is MNHEY, CDR2 SVGAGI. This CDR3 region has 13 residues. The V and J ends lost 6 bases and 2 bases respectively, with 7 bases between them.

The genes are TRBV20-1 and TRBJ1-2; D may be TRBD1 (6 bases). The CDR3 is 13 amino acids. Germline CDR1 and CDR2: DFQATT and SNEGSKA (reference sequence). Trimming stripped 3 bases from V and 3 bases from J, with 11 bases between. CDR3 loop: CSASQGRDYGYTF. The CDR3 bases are TGCAGTGCTAGTCAGGGGCGCGACTATGGCTACACCTTC.

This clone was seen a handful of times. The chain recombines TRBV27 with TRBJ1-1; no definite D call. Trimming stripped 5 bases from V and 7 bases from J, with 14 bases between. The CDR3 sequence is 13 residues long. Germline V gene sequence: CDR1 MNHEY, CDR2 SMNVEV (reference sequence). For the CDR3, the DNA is TGTGCCAGCAGTCCCCTGGGGAGGAATGAAGCTTTCTTT. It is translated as CASSPLGRNEAFF.

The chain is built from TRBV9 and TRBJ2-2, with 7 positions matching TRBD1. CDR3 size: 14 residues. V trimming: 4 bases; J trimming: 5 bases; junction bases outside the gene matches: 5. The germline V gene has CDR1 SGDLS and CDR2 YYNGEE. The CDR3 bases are TGTGCCAGCAGCCCAGACAGGGCGACCGGGGAGCTGTTTTTT. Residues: CASSPDRATGELFF.

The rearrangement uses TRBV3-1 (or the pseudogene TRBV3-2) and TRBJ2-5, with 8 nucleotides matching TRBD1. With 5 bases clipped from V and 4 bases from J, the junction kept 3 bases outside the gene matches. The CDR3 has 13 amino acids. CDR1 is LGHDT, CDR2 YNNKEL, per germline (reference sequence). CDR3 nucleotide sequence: TGTGCCAGCAGCGCGGACAGGGCAGAGACCCAGTACTTC. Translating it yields CASSADRAETQYF.

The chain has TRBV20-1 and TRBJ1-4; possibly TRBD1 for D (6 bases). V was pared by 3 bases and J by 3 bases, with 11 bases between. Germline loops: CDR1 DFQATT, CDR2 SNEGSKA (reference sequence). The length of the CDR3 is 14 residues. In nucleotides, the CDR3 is TGCAGTGCTAGTGACAGGCCGGCTAATGAAAAACTGTTTTTT. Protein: CSASDRPANEKLFF.

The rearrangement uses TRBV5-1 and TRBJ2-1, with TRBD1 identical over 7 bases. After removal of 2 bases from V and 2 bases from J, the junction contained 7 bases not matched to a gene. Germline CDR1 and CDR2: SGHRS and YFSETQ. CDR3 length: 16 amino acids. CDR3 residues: CASSLFDRAPYNEQFF. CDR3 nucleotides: TGCGCCAGCAGCTTATTCGACAGGGCCCCCTACAATGAGCAGTTCTTC.

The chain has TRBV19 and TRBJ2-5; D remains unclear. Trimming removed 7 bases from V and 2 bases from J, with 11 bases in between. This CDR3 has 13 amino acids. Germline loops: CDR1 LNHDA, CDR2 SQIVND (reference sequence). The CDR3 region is CASKETVQETQYF. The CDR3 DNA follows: TGTGCCAGTAAGGAAACAGTTCAAGAGACCCAGTACTTC.

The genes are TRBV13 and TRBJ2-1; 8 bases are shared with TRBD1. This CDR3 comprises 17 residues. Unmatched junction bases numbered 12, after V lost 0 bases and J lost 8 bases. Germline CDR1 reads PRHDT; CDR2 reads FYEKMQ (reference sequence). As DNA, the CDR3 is TGTGCCAGCAGCTTAGGAGGACAGGGTATTTTTCCGGATGAGCAGTTCTTC. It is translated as CASSLGGQGIFPDEQFF.

The CDR3 spells CASSPTGMEQFF. The CDR3 DNA is TGTGCCAGCAGCCCTACAGGGATGGAGCAGTTCTTC. This sequence joins TRBV7-9 and TRBJ2-1; possibly TRBD1 for D (6 bases). The CDR3 has 12 residues. Trimming cost V 5 bases and J 10 bases, with 12 bases left between them. Germline CDR1 reads SEHNR; CDR2 reads FQNEAQ (reference sequence). Supplemented by reference TRBV7-9 and TRBJ2-1, the full variable domain reads DTGVSQNPRHKITKRGQNVTFRCDPISEHNRLYWYRQTLGQGPEFLTYFQNEAQLEKSRLLSDRFSAERPKGSFSTLEIQRTEQGDSAMYLCASSPTGMEQFFGPGTRLTVL.

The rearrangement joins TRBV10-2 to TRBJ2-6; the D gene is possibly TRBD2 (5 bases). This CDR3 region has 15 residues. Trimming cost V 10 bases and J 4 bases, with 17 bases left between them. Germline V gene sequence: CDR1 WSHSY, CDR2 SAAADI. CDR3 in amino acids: CAISRGQIGANVLTF. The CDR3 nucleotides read TGCGCCATTAGTCGCGGGCAGATAGGGGCCAACGTCCTGACTTTC.

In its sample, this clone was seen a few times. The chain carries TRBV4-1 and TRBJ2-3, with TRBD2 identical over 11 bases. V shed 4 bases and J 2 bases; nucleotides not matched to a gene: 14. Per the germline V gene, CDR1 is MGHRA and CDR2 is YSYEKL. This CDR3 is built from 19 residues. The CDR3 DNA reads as TGCGCCAGCAGCCGACACACTCGGGGGACTAGCGGTAACACAGATACGCAGTATTTT. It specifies CASSRHTRGTSGNTDTQYF.

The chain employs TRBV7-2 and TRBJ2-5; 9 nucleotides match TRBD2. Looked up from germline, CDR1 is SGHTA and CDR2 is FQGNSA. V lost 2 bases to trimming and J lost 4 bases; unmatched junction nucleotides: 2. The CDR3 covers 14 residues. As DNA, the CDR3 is TGTGCCAGCAGCTTAAGCGGGAGGTTAGAGACCCAGTACTTC. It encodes CASSLSGRLETQYF.

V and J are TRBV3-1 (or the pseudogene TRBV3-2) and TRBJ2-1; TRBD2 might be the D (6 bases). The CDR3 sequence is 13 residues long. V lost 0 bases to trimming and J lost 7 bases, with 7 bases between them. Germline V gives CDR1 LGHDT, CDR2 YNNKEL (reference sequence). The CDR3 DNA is TGTGCCAGCAGCCAAGATGCGGGGAATGAGCAGTTCTTC. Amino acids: CASSQDAGNEQFF.

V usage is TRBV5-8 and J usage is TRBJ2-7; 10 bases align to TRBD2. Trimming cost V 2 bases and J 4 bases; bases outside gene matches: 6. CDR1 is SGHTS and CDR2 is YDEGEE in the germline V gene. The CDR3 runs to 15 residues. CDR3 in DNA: TGTGCCAGCAGCTTATCAGCGGGAGGGCCGTACGAGCAGTACTTC. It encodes CASSLSAGGPYEQYF.

CDR3 in DNA: TGCAGCGTTGAAGGTCAAAATGAGCAGTTCTTC. It specifies CSVEGQNEQFF. The V and J genes are TRBV29-1 and TRBJ2-1, with unresolved D. CDR1 is SQVTM, CDR2 ANQGSEA, per germline. The V end lost 1 base, the J end lost 7 bases, and 5 bases lay between the germline ends. The CDR3 length is 11 residues.